One and the same sample provided the 26 T cell receptor beta chains below, sequenced in a study of Ad26.COV2.S vaccination and SARS-CoV-2 variants. Libraries were prepared by immunoSEQ multiplex PCR; TCRdb keeps only in-frame clonotypes and omits some of them. In the table there are 300,000 to 350,000 clones, roughly 86% of which are singletons. Described treatment: some 20 received Ad26.COV2.S at low or high dose, single or two shots; about 5 received placebo; per-sample allocation not given. The investigators took samples on day 63 after the first vaccine or placebo injection. This material consisted of peripheral blood, taken in a trial of Ad26.COV2.S vaccine versus placebo. The receptors were sampled from a person aged 18 to 65 who received the Ad26.COV2.S COVID-19 vaccine or a placebo.

The chain carries TRBV6-6 and TRBJ1-5; no clear D gene. The germline V gene has CDR1 MNHNY and CDR2 SVGAGI (reference sequence). V lost 3 bases to trimming and J lost 3 bases, with 9 bases between them. The CDR3 covers 14 residues. CDR3 sequence: CASSYLGYNQPQHF. For the CDR3, the DNA is TGTGCCAGCAGTTATTTAGGTTACAATCAGCCCCAGCATTTT.

This chain connects TRBV30 to TRBJ2-7, with D tentatively TRBD1 (6 bases). Deletions cut 0 bases from V and 3 bases from J, with 15 bases between. CDR1 GTSNPN and CDR2 SVGIG come from the germline V gene (reference sequence). This CDR3 spans 15 amino acids. In DNA, the CDR3 is TGTGCCTGGAGTGTACCAGGGGAAGCAGTCTACGAGCAGTACTTC. It codes for CAWSVPGEAVYEQYF.

The rearrangement uses TRBV18 and TRBJ1-1, with D possibly TRBD1 on 6 matching bases. Trimming took 6 bases from V and 2 from J, leaving 13 bases between them. From germline, CDR1 is KGHSH and CDR2 LQKENI. The CDR3 spans 14 residues. The CDR3 reads CASSKEQGNTEAFF. Written as DNA, the CDR3 is TGTGCCAGCTCGAAAGAACAGGGTAACACTGAAGCTTTCTTT.

In the case of this clone: This specimen includes other DNA sequences encoding the same CDR3. This chain uses TRBV30 with TRBJ2-5; tentatively, D is TRBD2 (6 bases). CDR1 is GTSNPN, CDR2 SVGIG, per germline (reference sequence). Trimming took off 2 bases at V and 1 base at J, with 8 bases between the two ends. The CDR3 is made up of 13 amino acids. CDR3 in DNA: TGTGCCTGGAGTCGGGACTTCCAAGAGACCCAGTACTTC. This encodes CAWSRDFQETQYF.

The V call is TRBV5-1, the J call TRBJ1-1; TRBD1 matches 10 bases. The CDR3 covers 16 residues. J lost 1 base, V lost 0 bases, and 3 bases had no gene match. Germline V CDR1 and CDR2: SGHRS, YFSETQ. CDR3 sequence: CASSLGQGAKNTEAFF. CDR3 DNA sequence: TGCGCCAGCAGCTTGGGACAGGGGGCTAAGAACACTGAAGCTTTCTTT.

The chain joins TRBV6-1 to TRBJ1-6; no clear D gene. The CDR3 is made up of 12 amino acids. CDR1 and CDR2 (germline): MNHNS, SASEGT. Trimming stripped 1 base from V and 14 bases from J, with 9 bases between. The CDR3 here is CASSEGAGALHF. CDR3 DNA: TGTGCCAGCAGTGAAGGGGCTGGAGCCCTCCACTTT.

The genes are TRBV19 and TRBJ2-5; 10 bases match TRBD2. J gave up 4 bases and V 3 bases, and 2 bases lay outside the gene matches. This CDR3 contains 14 residues. CDR1 and CDR2 (germline): LNHDA, SQIVND (reference sequence). The chain's CDR3 is CASSISGGPETQYF. CDR3 sequence (DNA): TGTGCCAGTAGTATTAGCGGGGGGCCAGAGACCCAGTACTTC.

V gene TRBV6-5 combines with J gene TRBJ1-1; perhaps TRBD1 as D (6 bases). V lost 0 bases and J 3 bases, leaving 11 bases between the germline ends. Germline values: CDR1 MNHEY, CDR2 SVGAGI. CDR3 length: 15 residues. In DNA form, the CDR3 reads TGTGCCAGCAGTTACTCTGTTAGGGGGGACACTGAAGCTTTCTTT. As protein: CASSYSVRGDTEAFF.

Here the CDR3 DNA reads TGTGCCAGCAGCTCACTAGCGGGGGGGCCTCTAGGGTCCTACGAGCAGTACTTC. It codes for CASSSLAGGPLGSYEQYF. The chain is built from TRBV7-2 and TRBJ2-7; 13 nucleotides agree with TRBD2. Germline V lookup: CDR1 SGHTA, CDR2 FQGNSA. The CDR3 loop spans 18 amino acids. The J segment lost 1 base and the V segment lost 4 bases, leaving 10 bases of the junction unmatched.

The chain carries TRBV5-8 and TRBJ1-5, with D tentatively TRBD1 (6 bases). From germline, CDR1 is SGHTS and CDR2 YDEGEE. The CDR3 has 16 residues. Trimming shortened V by 4 bases and J by 4 bases, and 18 bases separated the two germline ends. The CDR3 reads CASSLRGASGNQPQHF. In nucleotides, the CDR3 is TGTGCCAGCAGCCTTCGGGGGGCATCTGGGAATCAGCCCCAGCATTTT.

V and J are TRBV30 and TRBJ2-7, with no clear D. This CDR3 is built from 12 residues. Trimming removed 8 bases at V and 4 bases at J, with 15 bases between. Per germline, CDR1 GTSNPN and CDR2 SVGIG (reference sequence). CDR3 nucleotides: TGTGCCGGAATAGGCCGCCTTTACGAGCAGTACTTC. It codes for CAGIGRLYEQYF.

This chain links TRBV7-9 with TRBJ1-1; D not certain. In germline, CDR1 is SEHNR, CDR2 FQNEAQ (reference sequence). This CDR3 is built from 12 residues. V was cut by 0 bases and J by 3 bases, with 2 bases left in between. The CDR3 DNA reads TGTGCCAGCAGCTTAGCATACACTGAAGCTTTCTTT. This sequence encodes CASSLAYTEAFF.

The V and J genes are TRBV5-4 and TRBJ2-3; a possible D gene is TRBD2 (6 bases). Trimming removed 2 bases from V and 3 bases from J, with 16 bases in between. The CDR3 has 16 residues. Germline assignment: CDR1 SGHNT and CDR2 YYREEE (reference sequence). Written as DNA, the CDR3 is TGTGCCAGCAGCTTCCATCTGGACTATAAGACAGATACGCAGTATTTT. It translates to CASSFHLDYKTDTQYF.

The V call is TRBV14, the J call TRBJ1-2, with 8 nucleotides matching TRBD1. The CDR3 loop spans 15 amino acids. Germline V lookup: CDR1 SGHDN, CDR2 FVKESK. The V gene end was trimmed by 4 bases and the J gene end by 3 bases; junction bases not matched to a gene: 7. The CDR3 nucleotides read TGTGCCAGCAGCCCCCCGGACAGGGCCTACTATGGCTACACCTTC. The encoded protein is CASSPPDRAYYGYTF.

The J gene is TRBJ1-6, the V gene TRBV6-5; D perhaps matches TRBD1 (5 bases). This CDR3 spans 16 amino acids. V lost 0 bases to trimming and J lost 5 bases, with 11 bases between them. Germline CDR1 and CDR2: MNHEY and SVGAGI. The CDR3 loop reads CASSYSGTADNSPLHF. As DNA, the CDR3 is TGTGCCAGCAGTTACTCCGGGACGGCAGATAATTCACCCCTCCACTTT.

The chain carries TRBV7-2 and TRBJ1-2; D gene uncertain. Per germline, CDR1 SGHTA and CDR2 FQGNSA. The V gene lost 1 base and the J gene lost 4 bases, with 10 bases spanning the gap. CDR3 length: 14 amino acids. CDR3 region: CASSLDVSSYGYTF. The CDR3 nucleotides are TGTGCCAGCAGCTTAGACGTCAGTAGCTATGGCTACACCTTC.

This clone was counted a single time. The chain combines TRBV11-3 with TRBJ2-3; a weak D match, TRBD1 (6 bases). Germline values: CDR1 SGHNT, CDR2 YENEEA. The CDR3 is made up of 13 amino acids. The ends were cut back, 3 bases at V and 9 bases at J, with 13 bases in the middle. The CDR3 nucleotides read TGTGCCAGCAGCTTCGAGGACAGATACACGCAGTATTTT. It yields the protein CASSFEDRYTQYF.

This rearrangement joins TRBV5-4 to TRBJ2-1; the D is unclear. V dropped 10 bases and J dropped 5 bases, with 13 bases sitting between them. In germline, CDR1 is SGHNT, CDR2 YYREEE (reference sequence). This CDR3 is built from 12 residues. The DNA of the CDR3 is TGTGCCGCCCAAGGTGGTGACAATGAGCAGTTCTTC. Residues: CAAQGGDNEQFF.

The chain couples TRBV4-1 to TRBJ2-6; no reliable D call. Trimming stripped 0 bases from V and 0 bases from J, with 9 bases between. The CDR3 is 17 residues long. CDR1 is MGHRA and CDR2 is YSYEKL in the germline V gene. CDR3 bases: TGCGCCAGCAGCCAAGATTCCATCATCTCTGGGGCCAACGTCCTGACTTTC. This sequence encodes CASSQDSIISGANVLTF.

The chain links TRBV19 to TRBJ2-3, with TRBD2 matching over 9 bases. The CDR3 runs to 13 residues. Germline V gene sequence: CDR1 LNHDA, CDR2 SQIVND (reference sequence). V lost 6 bases to trimming and J lost 3 bases; unmatched junction nucleotides: 1. The CDR3 DNA reads as TGTGCCAGTAGAGGACTAGCGACAGATACGCAGTATTTT. It specifies CASRGLATDTQYF.

The J gene is TRBJ1-6, the V gene TRBV7-2, with D perhaps TRBD1 (5 bases). Trimming stripped 5 bases from V and 7 bases from J, with 15 bases between. This CDR3 region has 15 residues. CDR1 and CDR2 (germline): SGHTA, FQGNSA. CDR3 sequence (DNA): TGTGCCAGCAGCCGCGAAGGAGCAGGGAATTCACCCCTCCACTTT. Protein product: CASSREGAGNSPLHF.

The chain uses TRBV6-5 and TRBJ2-7; possibly TRBD2 for D (6 bases). In germline, CDR1 is MNHEY, CDR2 SVGAGI. The CDR3 length is 15 residues. Deletions cut 2 bases from V and 0 bases from J, with 11 bases between. The CDR3 here is CASSYRRTTSYEQYF. In nucleotides, the CDR3 is TGTGCCAGCAGTTACCGAAGGACTACCTCCTACGAGCAGTACTTC.

This chain links TRBV7-9 with TRBJ2-3; tentatively, D is TRBD1 (6 bases). The CDR3 contains 16 residues. V gave up 4 bases and J gave up 0 bases, with 14 bases separating them. Germline V gene sequence: CDR1 SEHNR, CDR2 FQNEAQ (reference sequence). DNA for the CDR3: TGTGCCAGCAGCTCCCACAGGGTATCTAGCACAGATACGCAGTATTTT. It translates to CASSSHRVSSTDTQYF.

This clone was picked up a small number of times. The rearrangement links TRBV10-2 to TRBJ1-1, with unresolved D. This CDR3 contains 14 residues. The V and J ends lost 9 bases and 3 bases respectively, with 17 bases between them. CDR1 is WSHSY, CDR2 SAAADI, per germline. The CDR3 spells CASLPGFGYTEAFF. CDR3 nucleotide sequence: TGCGCCAGTTTACCGGGGTTCGGGTACACTGAAGCTTTCTTT.

The V call is TRBV3-1 (or the pseudogene TRBV3-2), the J call TRBJ1-3; 8 positions agree with TRBD1. The CDR3 totals 15 residues. Germline V gives CDR1 LGHDT, CDR2 YNNKEL (reference sequence). The ends lost 5 bases at V and 0 bases at J; junction bases unmatched: 3. CDR3 DNA sequence: TGTGCCAGCAGCTTCACAGGGGGCTCTGGAAACACCATATATTTT. Translation gives CASSFTGGSGNTIYF.

This clone occurred once. The J gene is TRBJ1-4, the V gene TRBV6-1, with D uncertain. CDR3 length: 16 amino acids. V was clipped by 0 bases and J by 4 bases, with 12 bases between them. Germline lookup yields CDR1 MNHNS and CDR2 SASEGT. CDR3 nucleotides: TGTGCCAGCAGTGAAGCGTTAGGACGGAGTAATGAAAAACTGTTTTTT. Translated, it gives CASSEALGRSNEKLFF.